This is a list of T cell receptor beta chains from one sample in a study of shared T cell receptors in the human thymus. Data came from immunoSEQ multiplex PCR; TCRdb stores just in-frame clones and leaves some out. The repertoire holds about 660,000 clones, with approximately 90% as singletons. These data also formed part of another study, on human thymus T cells.

Sequencing input: thymocytes. The receptors originated from a boy in the first two years of life with a congenital heart defect. The CDR3 runs from the conserved cysteine through the conserved F or W. The D gene is left open where the match is weak. Size is stated for part of the rows, as once, few or many counts, or as a class when the clone is expanded.

>TRBJ2-7|TRBV7-2|.|TRBD2
TGTGCCAGCTCCTGTGGGGGGGAGGTCACCTACGAGCAGTACTTC
CASSCGGEVTYEQYF
>TRBJ2-7|TRBV2|.|TRBD2
TGTGCCAGCAGCTCCCGGGACTATCTTAACGAGCAGTACTTC
CASSSRDYLNEQYF
>TRBJ1-1|TRBV4-3|few|.
TGCGCCAGCAGCCAAGATGGGACTCGGTCCGAAGCTTTCTTT
CASSQDGTRSEAFF
>TRBJ2-5|TRBV5-6|.|.
TGTGCCAGCAGCCCCCGACAGGACAGGGTCGTTCGGGAGGCCCAGTACTTC
CASSPRQDRVVREAQYF
>TRBJ2-7|TRBV30|once|.
TGTGCCTGGGCCTCCCCGGGGTCCTCCTACGAGCAGTACTTC
CAWASPGSSYEQYF
>TRBJ2-7|TRBV28|.|TRBD2
TGTGCCAGCAGTCACGCGGGACTAGCGGGAGGGCCCTACGAGCAGTACTTC
CASSHAGLAGGPYEQYF
>TRBJ2-1|TRBV5-1|.|TRBD1
TGCGCCAGCAGGTTTACAGGGGATTCGATCGGTGAGCAGTTCTTC
CASRFTGDSIGEQFF
>TRBJ1-2|TRBV28|once|TRBD1
TGTGCCAGCAGCATCGGGACAGGGTGGGGGGGCTACACCTTC
CASSIGTGWGGYTF
>TRBJ1-5|TRBV7-8|once|.
TGTGCCAGCAGCGCCCGCCGTCTCCGAGTTGTTCAGCCCCAGCATTTT
CASSARRLRVVQPQHF
>TRBJ2-7|TRBV6-6|.|TRBD1
TGTGCCAGCAGGGACAGGGGGGCCTACGAGCAGCACTTC
CASRDRGAYEQHF
>TRBJ2-7|TRBV2|.|.
TGTGCCAGCACAGGGAAACCCTACGAGCAGTACTTC
CASTGKPYEQYF
>TRBJ2-7|TRBV11-2|.|.
TGTGCCAGCAGCCCAGACAGATTCTCCTACGAGCAGTACTTC
CASSPDRFSYEQYF
>TRBJ1-3|TRBV25-1|.|.
TGTGCCAGCTCAAGGGGCACAGGTTACCGCTCTGGAAACACCATATATTTT
CASSRGTGYRSGNTIYF
>TRBJ2-7|TRBV19|.|.
TGTGCCAGTAGTATTGCTCTAGGGGCCCTAACCTACGAGCAGTACTTC
CASSIALGALTYEQYF
>TRBJ2-5|TRBV18|.|TRBD2
TGTGCCAGCTCACCGCGGACTAGCGGGCGCCCTTGGACCCAGTACTTC
CASSPRTSGRPWTQYF
>TRBJ2-7|TRBV12-5|.|.
TGTGCTAGTGGTCTAGGGGGGGGCTACGAGCAGTACTTC
CASGLGGGYEQYF